What follows are 9 T cell receptor beta chains derived from one specimen sequenced in a study of control samples from healthy donors and cancer patients. Data came from immunoSEQ multiplex PCR; TCRdb stores just in-frame clones and leaves some out. The sample includes about 220,000 clones, about 95% of them seen just once. The sample was blood. The receptors come from a man aged 50-60 years in good health.

The CDR3 DNA reads as TGTGCCAGCAGCCCTACAGGCGACTATCAGCCCCAGCATTTT. Amino acids: CASSPTGDYQPQHF. The rearrangement links TRBV7-6 to TRBJ1-5, with D possibly being TRBD1 (5 bases). This CDR3 spans 14 amino acids. CDR1 is SGHVS and CDR2 is FNYEAQ in the germline V gene. V lost 5 bases to trimming and J lost 5 bases, with 13 bases between them.

The chain combines TRBV4-1 with TRBJ1-5, with D possibly being TRBD1 (5 bases). The CDR3 runs 15 residues. Germline V CDR1 and CDR2: MGHRA, YSYEKL. Trimming stripped 4 bases from V and 1 base from J, with 11 bases between. The chain's CDR3 is CASSPGIWSNQPQHF. The CDR3 coding sequence is TGCGCCAGCAGCCCAGGGATTTGGAGCAATCAGCCCCAGCATTTT.

This chain joins TRBV4-1 and TRBJ2-7, with TRBD1 identical over 9 bases. This CDR3 comprises 15 residues. Germline CDR1 MGHRA, CDR2 YSYEKL. The V segment lost 1 base and the J segment 0 bases; nucleotides outside the gene matches: 1. CDR3 in amino acids: CASSQGTGVSYEQYF. The CDR3 DNA sequence: TGCGCCAGCAGCCAAGGGACAGGGGTCTCCTACGAGCAGTACTTC.

The chain is built from TRBV2 and TRBJ2-7; either TRBD1 or TRBD2 may fit D (7 bases each). Germline V CDR1 and CDR2: SNHLY, FYNNEI. The CDR3 loop spans 14 amino acids. Trimming removed 4 bases from V and 7 bases from J, with 17 bases in between. CDR3 coding DNA: TGTGCCAGCAGTGGACAGGGAGGGGTTGTGGAGCAGTACTTC. Protein sequence: CASSGQGGVVEQYF.

The rearrangement uses TRBV11-2 and TRBJ1-4; the D is unclear. The CDR3 has 13 residues. The germline CDR1 and CDR2 sequences are SGHAT and FQNNGV. With 3 bases removed from V and 5 bases from J, the gap between germline ends came to 7 bases. The DNA for the CDR3 is TGTGCCAGCAGCTTGGGAGGGAATGAAAAACTGTTTTTT. It yields the protein CASSLGGNEKLFF.

The J gene is TRBJ2-7, the V gene TRBV12-3 or TRBV12-4; D gene unclear. The CDR3 extends over 13 amino acids. The ends were cut back, 1 base at V and 0 bases at J, with 4 bases in the middle. As DNA, the CDR3 is TGTGCCAGCAGTTTAGGCTACTCCTACGAGCAGTACGTC. As protein: CASSLGYSYEQYV.

This chain connects TRBV2 to TRBJ2-4, with TRBD1 matching 7 bases. V was clipped by 2 bases and J by 9 bases; unmatched bases: 4. This CDR3 is 13 amino acids long. Germline V CDR1 and CDR2: SNHLY, FYNNEI. In DNA, the CDR3 is TGTGCCAGCAGTGAACGGGGACAGACCATTCAGTACTTC. Encoded protein: CASSERGQTIQYF.

The chain recombines TRBV4-1 with TRBJ2-3; 11 nucleotides align to TRBD1. Germline values: CDR1 MGHRA, CDR2 YSYEKL. CDR3 length: 16 amino acids. With 4 bases clipped from V and 1 base from J, the junction kept 4 bases outside the gene matches. CDR3 residues: CASSRTDRGRTDTQYF. CDR3 nucleotide sequence: TGCGCCAGCAGCCGAACGGACAGGGGGCGCACAGATACGCAGTATTTT.

V is TRBV7-2 and J is TRBJ1-1; no clear D gene. Germline CDR1 is SGHTA and CDR2 is FQGNSA. The germline V and J ends were trimmed by 5 bases and 1 base, with 11 bases remaining between them. The CDR3 sequence is 14 residues long. The CDR3, as DNA: TGTGCCAGCAGCGTAACACGGGCGAACACTGAAGCTTTCTTT. This gives the protein CASSVTRANTEAFF. Looking up the rest from reference TRBV7-2 and TRBJ1-1 gives the full variable domain: GAGVSQSPSNKVTEKGKDVELRCDPISGHTALYWYRQSLGQGLEFLIYFQGNSAPDKSGLPSDRFSAERTGGSVSTLTIQRTQQEDSAVYLCASSVTRANTEAFFGQGTRLTVV.